The present TCR beta chain was sequenced within a study of T cells in Graves' hyperthyroidism and ophthalmopathy. In its sample, this clonotype was seen many times. CDR1 and CDR2 from the germline V gene are DFQATT and SNEGSKA (reference sequence). Unmatched junction bases numbered 13, after V lost 3 bases and J lost 7 bases. CDR3 size: 16 residues. TCR beta CDR3 region amplification was performed from RNA transcripts. Carried out on the TCR CDR3, a first-round RT-PCR used the HTBI primer set. TCRdb re-derived calls from the multiplex PCR reads in MiXCR, one entry per CDR3 protein. The table has about 500,000 distinct CDR3 sequences, 14% seen once.

The origin of this receptor is a woman younger than 35 with Graves' hyperthyroidism. J is TRBJ2-1 and V is TRBV20-1; the match to TRBD2 covers 9 bases. Sequenced sample: blood. In nucleotides, the CDR3 is TGCAGTGCTAGCGATTCCCGGCTAGCGGGATTGAATGAGCAGTTCTTC. It encodes CSASDSRLAGLNEQFF.